These T cell receptor beta chains were read from a single sample in a study of blood T cell repertoires in COVID-19. TCRdb's copy holds only in-frame clones and misses some; the assay was immunoSEQ multiplex PCR. The repertoire holds more than 250,000 clones, with 80% to 90% as singletons. The sequenced material came from peripheral blood. The receptors derive from a man between 18 and 29 years old who had recovered from COVID-19. Each CDR3 is given with its conserved first and last residue. Fields, in order: J gene, V gene, D gene, clone size, CDR3 protein, CDR3 DNA. A D gene is named only where the DNA matches it firmly. Clone size is given for some rows only: seen once, a few or many times, or a class if the clone is expanded.

TRBJ2-3 TRBV9 TRBD2 . CASSHRTPSGGTDTQYF TGTGCCAGCAGCCACAGGACACCCAGCGGGGGTACAGATACGCAGTATTTT
TRBJ2-1 TRBV11-2 TRBD1 . CASSLDRGNEQFF TGTGCCAGCAGCTTAGACAGGGGGAATGAGCAGTTCTTC
TRBJ1-1 TRBV6-5 TRBD1 . CASSYQGGNTEAFF TGTGCCAGCAGTTACCAGGGGGGGAACACTGAAGCTTTCTTT
TRBJ1-5 TRBV11-2 . . CASSLGPRSNQPQHF TGTGCCAGCAGCTTAGGACCGCGGAGCAATCAGCCCCAGCATTTT
TRBJ2-2 TRBV5-6 TRBD1 . CASSLGQGNGELFF TGTGCCAGCAGCTTGGGACAGGGGAACGGGGAGCTGTTTTTT
TRBJ2-7 TRBV7-2 . . CASSWGRRGDSYEQYF TGTGCCAGCAGCTGGGGTAGGCGGGGAGACTCCTACGAGCAGTACTTC
TRBJ1-1 TRBV5-1 TRBD1 . CASSTGQGLGEAFF TGCGCCAGCAGCACCGGACAGGGACTGGGTGAAGCTTTCTTT
TRBJ2-7 TRBV5-1 . . CASSWGGQAYEQYF TGCGCCAGCAGCTGGGGGGGACAGGCCTACGAGCAGTACTTC
TRBJ1-4 TRBV9 . . CASSVYGSNEKLFF TGTGCCAGCAGCGTATACGGGTCTAATGAAAAACTGTTTTTT
TRBJ2-7 TRBV30 TRBD1 . CAWTGTGLSYEQYF TGTGCCTGGACCGGGACAGGACTTTCCTACGAGCAGTACTTC
TRBJ1-2 TRBV5-4 TRBD1 . CASSYKGQGAYGYTF TGTGCCAGCAGCTATAAAGGACAGGGGGCATATGGCTACACCTTC
TRBJ2-1 TRBV7-7 TRBD2 few CASSIGTSVGYEQFF TGTGCTAGCAGCATTGGGACTAGCGTAGGTTATGAGCAGTTCTTC
TRBJ2-7 TRBV9 . once CASSPDIQGYYEQYF TGTGCCAGCAGCCCTGACATACAGGGATACTACGAGCAGTACTTC
TRBJ2-3 TRBV3-1/TRBV3-2 . . CASSRSLNTDTQYF TGTGCCAGCAGCCGGAGTCTGAACACAGATACGCAGTATTTT
TRBJ2-1 TRBV11-3 . . CASSLVAGNEQFF TGTGCCAGCAGCTTAGTGGCGGGGAATGAGCAGTTCTTC
TRBJ2-7 TRBV19 . . CASSIGLSGYEQYF TGTGCCAGTAGTATTGGGTTGTCAGGGTACGAGCAGTACTTC
TRBJ2-5 TRBV5-4 TRBD1 . CASKADRGGETQYF TGTGCCAGCAAGGCCGACAGGGGGGGAGAGACCCAGTACTTC
TRBJ2-1 TRBV5-1 TRBD2 . CASTPGGNEQFF TGCGCCAGCACCCCCGGGGGGAATGAGCAGTTCTTC
TRBJ2-1 TRBV11-1 TRBD1 . CASSVGDSKQFF TGTGCCAGCAGCGTTGGGGACAGCAAACAGTTCTTC
TRBJ1-3 TRBV5-6 . . CASSLALSAAGNTIYF TGTGCCAGCAGCTTGGCCCTCTCCGCGGCTGGAAACACCATATATTTT
TRBJ1-6 TRBV7-8 . . CASSWDGEGPLHF TGTGCCAGCAGCTGGGACGGGGAGGGACCCCTCCACTTT
TRBJ1-2 TRBV6-4 . . CASSDGVGSGYTF TGTGCCAGCAGTGACGGTGTCGGGTCTGGCTACACCTTC
TRBJ2-3 TRBV19 . once CASSIRGGSGDTQYF TGTGCCAGTAGTATCCGTGGAGGGTCCGGAGATACGCAGTATTTT
TRBJ1-2 TRBV27 TRBD1 . CASSAAGTGSVNYGYTF TGTGCCAGCAGTGCGGCCGGGACAGGGAGCGTTAACTATGGCTACACCTTC
TRBJ2-2 TRBV7-2 TRBD1 . CASSSRTGDVTGELFF TGTGCCAGCAGCTCCCGGACAGGGGACGTCACCGGGGAGCTGTTTTTT
TRBJ1-1 TRBV4-2 . . CASSRGGGNTEAFF TGTGCCAGCAGCCGTGGGGGGGGGAACACTGAAGCTTTCTTT
TRBJ2-7 TRBV18 . . CASSPTPYEQYF TGTGCCAGCTCACCCACTCCCTACGAGCAGTACTTC
TRBJ2-7 TRBV30 . . CAWSSGAYEQYF TGTGCCTGGAGTTCCGGGGCCTACGAGCAGTACTTC
TRBJ1-2 TRBV6-6 TRBD1 . CASRTPRDRGNGYTF TGTGCCAGCAGAACTCCCCGGGACAGGGGGAATGGCTACACCTTC
TRBJ2-1 TRBV18 . . CASSPAHPGNEQFF TGTGCCAGCTCACCGGCTCACCCAGGCAATGAGCAGTTCTTC
TRBJ1-1 TRBV3-1/TRBV3-2 TRBD1 . CASSQGTGGPLARTEAFF TGTGCCAGCAGCCAAGGGACAGGGGGTCCACTAGCGAGGACTGAAGCTTTCTTT
TRBJ1-1 TRBV6-5 . . CASSWEGPTEAFF TGTGCCAGCAGTTGGGAGGGGCCCACTGAAGCTTTCTTT
TRBJ1-2 TRBV5-4 . . CASSFSLNGIYGYTF TGTGCCAGCAGCTTTAGCTTGAACGGGATCTATGGCTACACCTTC
TRBJ1-1 TRBV7-9 . . CASSTQDPLVGMNTEAFF TGTGCCAGCAGCACCCAAGACCCACTAGTCGGGATGAACACTGAAGCTTTCTTT
TRBJ1-3 TRBV20-1 . . CSASAGRSGNTIYF TGCAGTGCTAGTGCAGGGAGGTCTGGAAACACCATATATTTT
TRBJ2-1 TRBV9 . . CASSVAVSSYNEQFF TGTGCCAGCAGCGTAGCCGTGAGCTCCTACAATGAGCAGTTCTTC
TRBJ1-2 TRBV2 . . CASSEGEGYGYTF TGTGCCAGCAGTGAAGGGGAGGGGTATGGCTACACCTTC
TRBJ2-7 TRBV2 . . CASSGDSGTRFGF TGTGCCAGCAGTGGAGACTCCGGGACACGGTTTGGCTTC
TRBJ1-6 TRBV11-2 TRBD1 . CASSRDRGSPLHF TGTGCCAGCAGCCGGGACAGGGGTTCACCCCTCCACTTT
TRBJ2-2 TRBV2 . . CASSESAGGTSGNTGELFF TGTGCCAGCAGTGAATCGGCAGGTGGGACATCGGGAAACACCGGGGAGCTGTTTTTT
TRBJ1-6 TRBV10-1 TRBD1 few CASSRGTENSPLHF TGCGCCAGCAGCCGAGGGACAGAGAATTCACCCCTCCACTTT
TRBJ2-7 TRBV6-5 TRBD2 . CASSLTSWSSYEQYF TGTGCCAGCAGTTTGACTAGCTGGAGCTCCTACGAGCAGTACTTC
TRBJ1-1 TRBV27 . . CASSADRNTEAFF TGTGCCAGCAGTGCCGACAGGAACACTGAAGCTTTCTTT
TRBJ2-1 TRBV6-6 TRBD2 once CASSSFPTSGRDEQFF TGTGCCAGCAGTTCGTTTCCGACTAGCGGGAGGGATGAGCAGTTCTTC
TRBJ1-2 TRBV18 . . CASSPSGETNYGYTF TGTGCCAGCTCACCCTCGGGGGAGACTAACTATGGCTACACCTTC
TRBJ1-3 TRBV7-2 . . CASSSSGRVSNTIYF TGTGCCAGCAGCTCCTCGGGGAGGGTGTCAAACACCATATATTTT
TRBJ1-4 TRBV6-5 . . CASRQNEKLFF TGTGCCAGCAGACAGAATGAAAAACTGTTTTTT
TRBJ1-1 TRBV6-1 TRBD1 . CASSGWDSGGNTEAFF TGTGCCAGCAGTGGCTGGGACAGCGGGGGGAACACTGAAGCTTTCTTT
TRBJ2-3 TRBV6-4 . . CASSDSFADTQYF TGTGCCAGCAGTGACTCCTTCGCAGATACGCAGTATTTT
TRBJ2-5 TRBV30 . . CAWSATREETQYF TGTGCCTGGAGTGCAACTCGCGAGGAGACCCAGTACTTC
TRBJ1-2 TRBV27 TRBD1 . CASSGGGTGEDGDYGYTF TGTGCCAGCAGCGGCGGGGGGACAGGGGAGGACGGTGACTATGGCTACACCTTC
TRBJ2-7 TRBV27 TRBD1 . CASSLPDRGHEQYF TGTGCCAGCAGTCTCCCCGACAGGGGGCACGAGCAGTACTTC
TRBJ2-7 TRBV4-1 TRBD1 . CASSPRDSTYEQYF TGCGCCAGCAGCCCCCGGGACAGCACCTACGAGCAGTACTTC
TRBJ2-1 TRBV15 TRBD2 once CATSRGVTSDNEQFF TGTGCCACCAGCAGAGGAGTGACTAGCGACAATGAGCAGTTCTTC
TRBJ2-1 TRBV5-1 TRBD1 . CASSPGQGAYNEQFF TGCGCCAGCAGCCCGGGACAGGGGGCTTACAATGAGCAGTTCTTC
TRBJ2-5 TRBV7-2 TRBD2 . CASSLGTSGNPMETQYF TGTGCCAGCAGCCTCGGGACTAGCGGGAACCCCATGGAGACCCAGTACTTC